This T cell receptor (beta chain) derives from a study of post-analysis software for immune sequencing data. Study context: The patients showed relapsing-remitting, secondary progressive and progressive-relapsing multiple sclerosis courses.

Germline lookup yields CDR1 ENHRY and CDR2 SYGVKD. V was pared by 3 bases and J by 1 base, with 10 bases between. This CDR3 has 14 amino acids. TCR beta cDNA libraries included unique molecular identifiers. Out of roughly 1 to 10 million T cells, some 500,000 cDNA molecules were generated. MiXCR, applied by TCRdb to the PCR reads, yields one record per CDR3 protein. This table holds 750,000 to 950,000 distinct CDR3 sequences, 53% found once. Only a few counts were recorded for this clonotype. The target antigen is unknown. General study findings and limits: Analysis by F measure revealed that same-batch samples clustered strongly together. Those with multiple sclerosis, the patient group, showed significantly lower normalized Chao1 diversity than controls. The study found TRBV5-6, TRBV5-1 and TRBV20-1 among about 5 TRBV segments more frequent in patients than controls.

This chain connects TRBV10-3 to TRBJ2-7, with D maybe TRBD1 (5 bases). The sequenced sample consisted of blood. This TCR was recovered from a girl aged 10 to 17 with multiple sclerosis. CDR3 bases: TGTGCCATCAGTGATGACAGTATTTCCTACGAGCAGTACTTC. Amino acid sequence: CAISDDSISYEQYF.